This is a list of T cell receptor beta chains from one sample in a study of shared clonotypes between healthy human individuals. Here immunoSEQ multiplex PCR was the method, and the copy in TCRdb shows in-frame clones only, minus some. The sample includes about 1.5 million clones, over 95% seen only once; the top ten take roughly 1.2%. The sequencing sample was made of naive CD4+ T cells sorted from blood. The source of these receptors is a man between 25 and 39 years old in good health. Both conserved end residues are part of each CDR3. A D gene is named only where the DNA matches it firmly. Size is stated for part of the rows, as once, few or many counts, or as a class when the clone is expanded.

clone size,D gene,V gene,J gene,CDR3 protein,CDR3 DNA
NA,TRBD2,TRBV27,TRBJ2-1,CASSLGTSGRGNEQFF,TGTGCCAGCAGTTTAGGGACTAGCGGGAGGGGCAATGAGCAGTTCTTC
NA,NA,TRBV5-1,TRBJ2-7,CASSLTAKPYEQYF,TGCGCCAGCAGCTTGACAGCCAAACCCTACGAGCAGTACTTC
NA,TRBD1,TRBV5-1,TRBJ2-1,CASSLGQGPNEQFF,TGCGCCAGCAGCTTGGGACAGGGACCCAATGAGCAGTTCTTC
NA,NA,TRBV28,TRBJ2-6,CASRVPQAGGSGANVLTF,TGTGCCAGCAGGGTCCCCCAGGCTGGGGGCTCTGGGGCCAACGTCCTGACTTTC
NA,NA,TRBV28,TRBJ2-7,CASNKNDWTELTYEQYF,TGTGCCAGCAATAAAAACGACTGGACCGAACTAACCTACGAGCAGTACTTC
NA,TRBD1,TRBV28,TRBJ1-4,CASSPDRVSNEKLFF,TGTGCCAGCAGTCCTGACAGGGTTTCTAATGAAAAACTGTTTTTT
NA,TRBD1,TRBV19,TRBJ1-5,CASSSHTGTGAASQPQHF,TGTGCCAGTAGTTCCCATACCGGGACAGGGGCCGCCAGTCAGCCCCAGCATTTT
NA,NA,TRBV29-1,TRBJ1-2,CSVDRTVYTF,TGCAGCGTTGACCGGACGGTCTACACCTTC
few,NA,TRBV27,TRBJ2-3,CASSLSFRISTDTQYF,TGTGCCAGCAGTTTATCATTTCGTATTTCGACAGATACGCAGTATTTT
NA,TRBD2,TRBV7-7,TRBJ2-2,CASSASGRASSGELFF,TGTGCCAGCAGCGCGAGCGGGAGGGCCTCTAGCGGGGAGCTGTTTTTT
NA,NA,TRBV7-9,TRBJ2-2,CASSLGLDTGELFF,TGTGCCAGCAGCTTAGGTTTGGACACCGGGGAGCTGTTTTTT
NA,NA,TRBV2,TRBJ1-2,CASSEALTGIRGYGYTF,TGTGCCAGCAGTGAAGCGCTTACGGGAATAAGGGGCTATGGCTACACCTTC
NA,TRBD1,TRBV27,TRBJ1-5,CASSFRTGGKAANQPQHF,TGTGCCAGCAGTTTCCGGACAGGGGGCAAAGCGGCTAATCAGCCCCAGCATTTT
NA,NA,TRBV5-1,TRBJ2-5,CASSSGQTQETQYF,TGCGCCAGCAGCTCCGGACAGACCCAAGAGACCCAGTACTTC
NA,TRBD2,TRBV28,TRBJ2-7,CASSLYLAVSYEQYF,TGTGCCAGCAGTTTATACCTAGCGGTTAGCTACGAGCAGTACTTC
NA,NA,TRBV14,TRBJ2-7,CASSATGKTYEQYF,TGTGCCAGCAGTGCGACAGGAAAGACCTACGAGCAGTACTTC
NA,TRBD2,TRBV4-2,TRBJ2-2,CASSQELNRAGGFTGELFF,TGTGCCAGCAGCCAAGAGTTGAATCGAGCGGGAGGTTTCACCGGGGAGCTGTTTTTT